This entry lists 19 T cell receptor beta chains sequenced from one sample in a study of regulatory T cells in long-lasting Graves disease. CDR3-region Arm-PCR and iRepertoire HTBI primers produced the TCR beta libraries. MiXCR, run by TCRdb on the multiplex PCR reads, gives a single entry per CDR3 protein. The profile covers around 420,000 distinct CDR3 sequences, with roughly a sixth appearing a single time and about 24% taken by the ten largest. Time point meaning: newly diagnosed GD, antithyroid drugs for less than 3 months. From RNA extracted from PBMCs, the TCR library was made. The material sequenced was peripheral blood mononuclear cells (PBMCs), taken at new diagnosis, from a patient treated with antithyroid drugs. The receptors here all came from a female donor with Graves disease.

This chain joins TRBV5-1 and TRBJ2-3, with 7 bases aligning to TRBD1. The CDR3 contains 15 residues. Trimming cost V 7 bases and J 6 bases; bases outside gene matches: 14. Germline CDR1 reads SGHRS; CDR2 reads YFSETQ. CDR3 sequence (DNA): TGCGCCAGCGGACACCGAAAACAGGGGTACGATACGCAGTATTTT. This sequence encodes CASGHRKQGYDTQYF.

This clonotype came up many times. This chain links TRBV12-3 or TRBV12-4 with TRBJ2-2; D gene uncertain. The V end was cut by 3 bases, the J end by 0 bases, with 5 bases between. The CDR3 contains 14 residues. As DNA, the CDR3 is TGTGCCAGCAGTTTCACGTCGAACACCGGGGAGCTGTTTTTT. Translating it yields CASSFTSNTGELFF.

About this clonotype itself: At one boundary the junction diverges from the germline segment, which might be a read error. The chain employs TRBV29-1 and TRBJ2-7; D is possibly TRBD1 or TRBD2 (5 bases each). Germline-derived CDR1 and CDR2 are SQVTM and ANQGSEA. There are 16 residues in the CDR3. The CDR3 region has the DNA TGCAACGTTGGAGGCGAGACCGGGACGAGCTCCTACGAGCAGTACTTC. Amino acid sequence: CNVGGETGTSSYEQYF.

Regarding this clonotype: This may be a read error: a much more frequent sequence differs by one nucleotide. This rearrangement joins TRBV24-1 to TRBJ2-1; 14 bases fit TRBD2. This CDR3 spans 16 amino acids. Germline lookup yields CDR1 KGHDR and CDR2 SFDVKD. The trim removed 3 bases at V and 12 bases at J, leaving 9 bases unmatched. This chain's CDR3 is CATSDGGTSGSFGQFF. The CDR3 DNA reads TGTGCCACCAGTGATGGGGGGACTAGCGGGAGCTTTGGGCAGTTCTTC.

A remark on this clonotype: The germline gene is not matched at one end of the junction; a read error may be the cause. The V call is TRBV18, the J call TRBJ2-5; a weak D match, TRBD1 (7 bases). Germline V gene sequence: CDR1 KGHSH, CDR2 LQKENI. The CDR3 covers 16 residues. CDR3 in amino acids: CASSPPRQGGGETQYF. For the CDR3, the DNA is TGTGCCAGCTCCCCACCTCGACAGGGAGGAGGAGAGACCCAGTACTTC.

Comment on this clonotype: A read error likely explains this, since a far larger clone differs by one base. The chain recombines TRBV2 with TRBJ2-7, with 9 bases fitting TRBD2. Judging by the DNA end, TRBJ2-1 fits better; the J call may be wrong. Germline CDR1 and CDR2: SNHLY and FYNNEI. This CDR3 comprises 15 residues. The CDR3 DNA reads as TGTGCCAGCAGTCCTTTAGCGGGAGCTAGTAGTGAGCAGTTCTTC. Its translation is CASSPLAGASSEQFF.

The chain combines TRBV5-1 with TRBJ1-1; a possible D gene is TRBD1 (6 bases). V lost 4 bases and J lost 8, with 18 bases in between. CDR1 and CDR2 (germline): SGHRS, YFSETQ. This CDR3 comprises 14 residues. The CDR3 region is CASSPQGGGGEAFF. CDR3 DNA: TGCGCCAGCAGCCCTCAAGGGGGGGGCGGCGAAGCTTTCTTT. The full variable domain, in which reference TRBV5-1 and TRBJ1-1 provide the parts outside the CDR3, is KAGVTQTPRYLIKTRGQQVTLSCSPISGHRSVSWYQQTPGQGLQFLFEYFSETQRNKGNFPGRFSGRQFSNSRSEMNVSTLELGDSALYLCASSPQGGGGEAFFGQGTRLTVV.

This clonotype was found many times. The CDR3 DNA follows: TGTGCGTCCACAGGGGGCTATAATTCACCCCTCCACTTT. Protein: CASTGGYNSPLHF. This chain connects TRBV12-3 or TRBV12-4 to TRBJ1-6, with TRBD1 matching 8 bases. This CDR3 spans 13 amino acids.

This clonotype was recorded at least ten times. The chain joins TRBV12-3 or TRBV12-4 to TRBJ2-7; D ambiguous. The CDR3 loop spans 12 amino acids. V gave up 1 base and J gave up 6 bases, with 7 bases separating them. This chain's CDR3 is CASSLGAVEQYF. DNA for the CDR3: TGTGCCAGCAGTTTAGGGGCGGTCGAGCAGTACTTC.

This clonotype was seen at least ten times. V gene TRBV9 combines with J gene TRBJ1-6, with D perhaps TRBD1 (6 bases). The CDR3 is made up of 14 amino acids. CDR1 is SGDLS, CDR2 YYNGEE, per germline. The V end was cut by 4 bases, the J end by 7 bases, with 12 bases between. The CDR3 spells CASSSGQGNSPLHF. In nucleotides, the CDR3 is TGTGCCAGCAGCTCGGGGCAGGGGAATTCACCCCTCCACTTT.

This clonotype was detected ten times or more. The chain is built from TRBV28 and TRBJ2-3, with 13 bases identical to TRBD2. Trimming took 6 bases from V and 1 from J; bases not matched to a gene: 4. Germline-derived CDR1 and CDR2 are MDHEN and SYDVKM. The length of the CDR3 is 16 residues. The CDR3 loop reads CASSGTSGTRTDTQYF. The CDR3 DNA is TGTGCCAGCAGCGGGACTAGCGGGACTCGCACAGATACGCAGTATTTT. Supplemented by reference TRBV28 and TRBJ2-3, the full variable domain reads DVKVTQSSRYLVKRTGEKVFLECVQDMDHENMFWYRQDPGLGLRLIYFSYDVKMKEKGDIPEGYSVSREKKERFSLILESASTNQTSMYLCASSGTSGTRTDTQYFGPGTRLTVL.

This clonotype occurred many times. This chain links TRBV6-1 with TRBJ2-5, with TRBD1 identical over 7 bases. The trim removed 4 bases at V and 5 bases at J, leaving 10 bases unmatched. Germline V gives CDR1 MNHNS, CDR2 SASEGT. The CDR3 spans 15 residues. The CDR3 loop reads CASSATGSDTETQYF. CDR3 coding DNA: TGTGCCAGCAGTGCGACAGGGAGTGATACCGAGACCCAGTACTTC.

The CDR3 sequence is CASSPLMWGNTIYF. CDR3 coding DNA: TGTGCCAGCAGCCCACTGATGTGGGGAAACACCATATATTTT. The chain uses TRBV7-9 and TRBJ1-3; D is uncertain. V was cut by 5 bases and J by 4 bases, with 12 bases left in between. CDR1 is SEHNR, CDR2 FQNEAQ, per germline (reference sequence). The CDR3 spans 14 residues.

This clonotype was seen repeatedly, ten times or more. The chain links TRBV11-2 to TRBJ2-1; 8 bases are a match to TRBD2. Germline loops: CDR1 SGHAT, CDR2 FQNNGV. Trimming removed 5 bases from V and 15 bases from J; junction bases left unmatched: 9. This CDR3 is 12 amino acids long. In nucleotides, the CDR3 is TGTGCCAGCAGCCAAAGCGGGGGCGGATTGTTCTTC. Its protein product is CASSQSGGGLFF.

V and J are TRBV4-1 and TRBJ2-1; D possibly uses TRBD1 or TRBD2 (5 bases each). Germline V CDR1 and CDR2: MGHRA, YSYEKL. With 4 bases removed from V and 6 bases from J, the gap between germline ends came to 22 bases. The CDR3 extends over 17 amino acids. This CDR3 is CASSPSPWGTFPNEQFF. The CDR3 DNA sequence: TGCGCCAGCAGCCCCAGCCCTTGGGGGACCTTCCCCAATGAGCAGTTCTTC.

There are many counts of this clonotype. V and J are TRBV6-1 and TRBJ1-1, with 8 positions matching TRBD1. The CDR3 loop spans 13 amino acids. Germline V gene sequence: CDR1 MNHNS, CDR2 SASEGT. The trim removed 7 bases at V and 3 bases at J, leaving 4 bases unmatched. The CDR3 is CASIRDRHTEAFF. The CDR3 bases are TGTGCCAGCATTAGGGACAGGCACACTGAAGCTTTCTTT.

This clonotype was seen repeatedly, ten times or more. The rearrangement uses TRBV20-1 and TRBJ2-3; TRBD2 agrees at 7 bases. Germline-derived CDR1 and CDR2 are DFQATT and SNEGSKA (reference sequence). CDR3 length equals 16 residues. Trimming cost V 2 bases and J 5 bases; bases outside gene matches: 13. Here the CDR3 reads CSARNELATFVDTQYF. In DNA form, the CDR3 reads TGCAGTGCTAGAAATGAACTAGCGACATTTGTAGATACGCAGTATTTT.

There are many counts of this clonotype. V gene TRBV15 combines with J gene TRBJ2-5; D is ambiguous. V lost 5 bases and J 1 base, leaving 5 bases between the germline ends. The CDR3 covers 12 residues. Germline V CDR1 and CDR2: LNHNV, YYDKDF (reference sequence). CDR3 loop: CATSGLQETQYF. CDR3 nucleotides: TGTGCCACCAGCGGCCTCCAAGAGACCCAGTACTTC.

This chain links TRBV4-3 with TRBJ2-2, with D perhaps TRBD1 (5 bases). The CDR3 spans 17 residues. Germline loops: CDR1 LGHNA, CDR2 YSLEER. Trimming took 0 bases from V and 1 from J, leaving 12 bases between them. The CDR3 coding sequence is TGCGCCAGCAGCCAAGATCGCAGGGAAGGGAACACCGGGGAGCTGTTTTTT. Translated: CASSQDRREGNTGELFF.